Shown below are 25 T cell receptor beta chains from a single sample sequenced in a study of response to subunit inactivated influenza vaccine. TCRdb passed the RT-PCR reads through MiXCR, listing each CDR3 protein once. The sample has fewer than 700,000 distinct CDR3 sequences, over 10% seen once. The sample consisted of PBMCs from blood, taken roughly 48 days after vaccination. The receptors derive from a man in his fifties or sixties who received an inactivated influenza vaccine.

This clonotype came up many times. CDR3 loop: CATSDKRGAVYNEQFF. The CDR3 region has the DNA TGTGCCACCAGTGACAAGCGGGGGGCCGTCTACAATGAGCAGTTCTTC. The gene calls are TRBV24-1 and TRBJ2-1; TRBD2 matches 9 bases. The V gene end was trimmed by 4 bases and the J gene end by 3 bases; junction bases not matched to a gene: 6. The CDR3 is made up of 16 amino acids. Germline loops: CDR1 KGHDR, CDR2 SFDVKD.

This clonotype has just a few counts. CDR3 nucleotides: TGTGCCAGCAGCTCGGACAGCTTGGAAGAGCAGTACTTC. Translation: CASSSDSLEEQYF. V is TRBV6-6 and J is TRBJ2-7, with D possibly being TRBD1 (6 bases). The germline gives CDR1 MNHNY, CDR2 SVGAGI (reference sequence). V was cut by 6 bases and J by 7 bases, with 16 bases left in between. The CDR3 contains 13 residues.

This clonotype was seen only a few times. The V call is TRBV28, the J call TRBJ1-5; no clear D gene. The length of the CDR3 is 13 residues. Trimming removed 6 bases from V and 6 bases from J, with 12 bases in between. The germline CDR1 and CDR2 sequences are MDHEN and SYDVKM. In DNA, the CDR3 is TGTGCCAGCAGCGGAACCCGGGGTCAGCCCCAGCATTTT. This encodes CASSGTRGQPQHF.

This clonotype was counted at least ten times. The rearrangement joins TRBV7-8 to TRBJ2-7, with 8 nucleotides matching TRBD2. The V and J ends lost 1 base and 0 bases, in that order; junction bases with no gene match: 5. Germline V gene sequence: CDR1 SGHVS, CDR2 FQNEAQ. The CDR3 runs to 16 residues. CDR3 in DNA: TGTGCCAGCAGCTTAGTTTTCAGCGGGAGCTCCTACGAGCAGTACTTC. The encoded protein is CASSLVFSGSSYEQYF. Complete variable domain (other parts from reference TRBV7-8 and TRBJ2-7): GAGVSQSPRYKVAKRGQDVALRCDPISGHVSLFWYQQALGQGPEFLTYFQNEAQLDKSGLPSDRFFAERPEGSVSTLKIQRTQQEDSAVYLCASSLVFSGSSYEQYFGPGTRLTVT.

The genes are TRBV7-2 and TRBJ2-7, with 9 bases fitting TRBD2. Germline V lookup: CDR1 SGHTA, CDR2 FQGNSA. V shed 5 bases, J shed 6 bases, and the junction held 8 bases outside the gene matches. The CDR3 has 14 amino acids. The CDR3 coding sequence is TGTGCCAGCAGCGATCTAGCGGGGAGGTCCGAGCAGTACTTC. The encoded protein is CASSDLAGRSEQYF.

This clonotype turned up a few times. This chain connects TRBV7-2 to TRBJ2-1; D gene uncertain. V lost 2 bases, J lost 0 bases, and 11 bases lay in between. The CDR3 has 16 residues. Germline assignment: CDR1 SGHTA and CDR2 FQGNSA. The DNA for the CDR3 is TGTGCCAGCAGCTTACTCGCATTCACCTCCTACAATGAGCAGTTCTTC. Its translation is CASSLLAFTSYNEQFF. Full variable domain (rest looked up from reference TRBV7-2 and TRBJ2-1): GAGVSQSPSNKVTEKGKDVELRCDPISGHTALYWYRQSLGQGLEFLIYFQGNSAPDKSGLPSDRFSAERTGGSVSTLTIQRTQQEDSAVYLCASSLLAFTSYNEQFFGPGTRLTVL.

This clonotype was detected only a few times. The chain carries TRBV12-3 or TRBV12-4 and TRBJ2-7; the D gene is possibly TRBD1 (5 bases). Trimming stripped 6 bases from V and 2 bases from J, with 17 bases between. The CDR3 totals 15 residues. The CDR3 is CASSSDSTSPYEQYF. DNA of the CDR3: TGTGCCAGCAGCTCCGACAGCACGTCCCCCTACGAGCAGTACTTC.

This clonotype was seen only a few times. This sequence joins TRBV7-2 and TRBJ2-7, with D possibly TRBD1 on 6 matching bases. The CDR3 runs to 15 residues. Germline V gene lookup returns CDR1 SGHTA and CDR2 FQGNSA. V gave up 4 bases and J gave up 0 bases, with 13 bases separating them. The CDR3 nucleotides are TGTGCCAGCAGCTCCCAAGACAGGCCCTCCTACGAGCAGTACTTC. Protein sequence: CASSSQDRPSYEQYF. Variable domain in full (rest from reference TRBV7-2 and TRBJ2-7): GAGVSQSPSNKVTEKGKDVELRCDPISGHTALYWYRQSLGQGLEFLIYFQGNSAPDKSGLPSDRFSAERTGGSVSTLTIQRTQQEDSAVYLCASSSQDRPSYEQYFGPGTRLTVT.

This clonotype appeared many times. The chain links TRBV29-1 to TRBJ2-3, with 10 nucleotides matching TRBD2. Trimming cost V 7 bases and J 6 bases; bases outside gene matches: 10. CDR3 size: 14 residues. Germline V gene lookup returns CDR1 SQVTM and CDR2 ANQGSEA. For the CDR3, the DNA is TGCAGCGCATCGGGACTAGCGAAGGCGGATACGCAGTATTTT. Its translation is CSASGLAKADTQYF.

This clonotype was recorded at least ten times. Here the CDR3 reads CASSADRGRDIQYF. CDR3 DNA: TGTGCCAGCAGCGCGGACAGGGGGCGGGACATTCAGTACTTC. The rearrangement uses TRBV5-6 and TRBJ2-4; 11 bases map to TRBD1. The CDR3 has 14 residues. CDR1 is SGHDT and CDR2 is YYEEEE in the germline V gene. With 4 bases clipped from V and 8 bases from J, the junction kept 5 bases outside the gene matches.

This clonotype was seen only a few times. The V call is TRBV20-1, the J call TRBJ1-3; 8 nucleotides match TRBD1. Per germline, CDR1 DFQATT and CDR2 SNEGSKA (reference sequence). The CDR3 has 15 residues. Unmatched junction bases numbered 6, after V lost 1 base and J lost 4 bases. The CDR3 protein is CSARVPTGAGNTIYF. CDR3 nucleotides: TGCAGTGCTAGAGTTCCGACAGGGGCAGGAAACACCATATATTTT.

This clonotype came up a few times. V and J are TRBV27 and TRBJ2-2; 8 bases match TRBD1. CDR1 MNHEY and CDR2 SMNVEV come from the germline V gene (reference sequence). The CDR3 has 17 amino acids. The junction had 12 bases not matched to a gene; V was cut back by 5 bases and J by 4 bases. CDR3 bases: TGTGCCAGCAGTCCCTACCCGGGACAGGTGGGCACCGGGGAGCTGTTTTTT. It translates to CASSPYPGQVGTGELFF.

This rearrangement joins TRBV12-3 or TRBV12-4 to TRBJ1-2; a possible D gene is TRBD1 (6 bases). The CDR3 covers 13 residues. Trimming removed 6 bases at V and 2 bases at J, with 10 bases between. DNA for the CDR3: TGTGCCAGCAGGGGGGGCGACAACTATGGCTACACCTTC. Translated: CASRGGDNYGYTF.

This clonotype was observed once. J is TRBJ2-2 and V is TRBV10-3; TRBD1 matches at 7 bases. Germline CDR1 ENHRY, CDR2 SYGVKD. The CDR3 has 14 residues. Trimming removed 9 bases from V and 1 base from J; junction bases left unmatched: 5. The CDR3 region has the DNA TGTGCCATTCGGGACAGAGGGAACACCGGGGAGCTGTTTTTT. This sequence encodes CAIRDRGNTGELFF.

V usage is TRBV5-6 and J usage is TRBJ2-5, with 8 bases fitting TRBD1. The V segment lost 2 bases and the J segment 6 bases; nucleotides outside the gene matches: 6. The length of the CDR3 is 14 residues. Germline assignment: CDR1 SGHDT and CDR2 YYEEEE. The chain's CDR3 is CASSFRDRPKTQYF. CDR3 sequence (DNA): TGTGCCAGCAGCTTTAGGGACAGGCCGAAGACCCAGTACTTC.

This clonotype was counted at least ten times. V gene TRBV29-1 combines with J gene TRBJ2-7; 9 bases are a match to TRBD2. V lost 7 bases and J lost 4; bases outside the gene matches: 8. The CDR3 is made up of 13 amino acids. Germline values: CDR1 SQVTM, CDR2 ANQGSEA. The CDR3 spells CSAKTSGGYEQYF. The CDR3 nucleotides are TGCAGCGCTAAGACTAGCGGAGGGTACGAGCAGTACTTC.

The genes are TRBV7-6 and TRBJ2-1; 11 bases fit TRBD2. The CDR3 has 19 residues. Germline CDR1 and CDR2: SGHVS and FNYEAQ. The ends lost 1 base at V and 8 bases at J; junction bases unmatched: 16. DNA of the CDR3: TGTGCCAGCAGCTTAGGGATTAGCGGGGGGGCATACCTACATTATGAGCAGTTCTTC. Translated, it gives CASSLGISGGAYLHYEQFF.

The V call is TRBV28, the J call TRBJ1-5; D remains unclear. The germline CDR1 and CDR2 sequences are MDHEN and SYDVKM. V dropped 7 bases and J dropped 2 bases, with 12 bases sitting between them. The CDR3 has 14 residues. Here the CDR3 DNA reads TGTGCCAGCACTGGGTCCGTACGCAATCAGCCCCAGCATTTT. This sequence encodes CASTGSVRNQPQHF.

This clonotype was seen more than once but under ten times. The chain links TRBV28 to TRBJ2-7; D may correspond to TRBD1 or TRBD2 (5 bases each). Trimming left V 11 bases short and J 7 bases short, with 18 bases between. Germline CDR1 is MDHEN and CDR2 is SYDVKM. The CDR3 sequence is 12 residues long. CDR3 nucleotides: TGTGCCGCCGGTTTCGGGGCTCAGGAGCAGTACTTC. It translates to CAAGFGAQEQYF.

The table lists this clonotype with a few counts. The DNA of the CDR3 is TGTGCCAGCAGTTTAAGGAGCGGACCCGGGAATTCACCCCTCCACTTT. Amino acids: CASSLRSGPGNSPLHF. The chain has TRBV27 and TRBJ1-6, with unresolved D. V lost 2 bases and J lost 7, with 15 bases in between. This CDR3 contains 16 residues. Looked up from germline, CDR1 is MNHEY and CDR2 is SMNVEV (reference sequence).

The genes are TRBV4-3 and TRBJ1-6; D is undetermined. V was trimmed by 5 bases and J by 6 bases, leaving 11 bases between them. The CDR3 is 14 amino acids. Germline assignment: CDR1 LGHNA and CDR2 YSLEER. The CDR3 here is CASSSGPSNSPLHF. The CDR3, as DNA: TGCGCCAGCAGCTCCGGGCCGAGTAATTCACCCCTCCACTTT.

In this sample, this clonotype turned up a few times. The chain joins TRBV12-3 or TRBV12-4 to TRBJ2-7; 8 nucleotides line up with TRBD1. The CDR3 is 15 amino acids. J lost 2 bases, V lost 6 bases, and 9 bases had no gene match. DNA for the CDR3: TGTGCCAGCAGCCGGTCCGGGACAGGCCCCTACGAGCAGTACTTC. This sequence encodes CASSRSGTGPYEQYF.

This clonotype came up a few times. The chain carries TRBV10-3 and TRBJ2-1; D possibly corresponds to TRBD2 (6 bases). Trimming stripped 6 bases from V and 7 bases from J, with 10 bases between. Looked up from germline, CDR1 is ENHRY and CDR2 is SYGVKD. The CDR3 contains 12 residues. This CDR3 is CAIRGLRNEQFF. The CDR3 DNA reads as TGTGCCATCAGGGGACTGCGGAATGAGCAGTTCTTC.

The chain uses TRBV18 and TRBJ1-1, with D perhaps matching TRBD1 (5 bases). The germline V gene encodes CDR1 KGHSH and CDR2 LQKENI. Trimming shortened V by 3 bases and J by 2 bases, and 19 bases separated the two germline ends. The CDR3 has 17 amino acids. The CDR3 here is CASSPDRIHVSNTEAFF. The CDR3 DNA is TGTGCCAGCTCACCCGACAGAATTCACGTTAGTAACACTGAAGCTTTCTTT.

Many counts were recorded for this clonotype. The rearrangement uses TRBV7-2 and TRBJ1-1; 10 nucleotides match TRBD1. The CDR3 consists of 13 residues. The V gene end was trimmed by 6 bases and the J gene end by 8 bases; junction bases not matched to a gene: 6. CDR1 is SGHTA, CDR2 FQGNSA, per germline. The CDR3 DNA reads TGTGCCAGCAGTATAGACAGGGGGCAGGAAGCTTTCTTT. This sequence encodes CASSIDRGQEAFF.